Shown below are 32 T cell receptor beta chains from a single sample sequenced in a study of shared clonotypes between healthy human individuals. Profiling relied on immunoSEQ multiplex PCR, and the TCRdb table lists in-frame clones only, not all of them. Seen here are 1.5 million to 1.9 million clones, under 99% observed once, and the top ten hold approximately 0.45%. Material: naive CD4+ T cells sorted from blood. Specified subset: CD45RA+ positively selected. These receptors originate from a man under 40 in good health.

This chain links TRBV29-1 with TRBJ2-3, with a weak D call TRBD2 (6 bases). The CDR3 is made up of 13 amino acids. Trimming took off 7 bases at V and 0 bases at J, with 11 bases between the two ends. In germline, CDR1 is SQVTM, CDR2 ANQGSEA. The CDR3 is CSAPGTSTDTQYF. The CDR3 nucleotides read TGCAGCGCTCCAGGGACTAGCACAGATACGCAGTATTTT.

J is TRBJ1-1 and V is TRBV9; D is ambiguous. V was cut by 3 bases and J by 4 bases, with 22 bases left in between. This CDR3 has 17 residues. CDR1 is SGDLS and CDR2 is YYNGEE in the germline V gene. The DNA of the CDR3 is TGTGCCAGCAGCGCCAGCCGAGGAAGATTGGGGAGCACTGAAGCTTTCTTT. This sequence encodes CASSASRGRLGSTEAFF.

The CDR3 DNA sequence: TGTGCCAGCTCACCTACGACTAGCGGGAGTGGTGATACGCAGTATTTT. Residues: CASSPTTSGSGDTQYF. The V call is TRBV18, the J call TRBJ2-3; 12 positions agree with TRBD2. Germline assignment: CDR1 KGHSH and CDR2 LQKENI. CDR3 length: 16 residues. V lost 3 bases to trimming and J lost 6 bases; unmatched junction nucleotides: 7. Variable domain in full (rest from reference TRBV18 and TRBJ2-3): NAGVMQNPRHLVRRRGQEARLRCSPMKGHSHVYWYRQLPEEGLKFMVYLQKENIIDESGMPKERFSAEFPKEGPSILRIQQVVRGDSAAYFCASSPTTSGSGDTQYFGPGTRLTVL.

This sequence joins TRBV5-4 and TRBJ2-1; D is possibly TRBD1 or TRBD2 (5 bases each). The CDR3 runs to 15 residues. V lost 4 bases and J 2 bases, leaving 13 bases between the germline ends. The germline V gene encodes CDR1 SGHNT and CDR2 YYREEE (reference sequence). CDR3: CASSPGAPTYNEQFF. The CDR3 nucleotides are TGTGCCAGCAGCCCCGGGGCCCCAACCTACAATGAGCAGTTCTTC.

This clone was seen only once. V gene TRBV29-1 combines with J gene TRBJ2-4; D is perhaps TRBD1 or TRBD2 (5 bases each). The CDR3 length is 9 residues. Germline V lookup: CDR1 SQVTM, CDR2 ANQGSEA. The germline V and J ends were trimmed by 6 bases and 8 bases, with 5 bases remaining between them. The CDR3 sequence is CSVGDIQYF. CDR3 nucleotides: TGCAGCGTGGGGGACATTCAGTACTTC. Supplemented by reference TRBV29-1 and TRBJ2-4, the full variable domain reads SAVISQKPSRDICQRGTSLTIQCQVDSQVTMMFWYRQQPGQSLTLIATANQGSEATYESGFVIDKFPISRPNLTFSTLTVSNMSPEDSSIYLCSVGDIQYFGAGTRLSVL.

The chain employs TRBV6-1 and TRBJ2-7; 11 positions agree with TRBD2. Germline loops: CDR1 MNHNS, CDR2 SASEGT. With V trimmed by 11 bases and J by 5 bases, 11 bases remained unmatched. The CDR3 contains 14 residues. The CDR3 DNA reads TGTGCCTCTGATAGGGAACTAGCGGGAGACGAGCAGTACTTC. Residues: CASDRELAGDEQYF.

The genes are TRBV2 and TRBJ2-2, with a possible D match to TRBD1 (6 bases). V was shortened by 11 bases and J by 5 bases, with 15 bases between the two germline ends. The CDR3 sequence is 13 residues long. Germline V gene lookup returns CDR1 SNHLY and CDR2 FYNNEI. Here the CDR3 DNA reads TGTGCCGTGGGGGCCCGGAGGACCGGGGAGCTGTTTTTT. Translated: CAVGARRTGELFF.

The chain couples TRBV7-2 to TRBJ2-7, with D possibly matching TRBD2 (6 bases). Trimming shortened V by 3 bases and J by 0 bases, and 12 bases separated the two germline ends. This CDR3 comprises 15 residues. Germline V gene sequence: CDR1 SGHTA, CDR2 FQGNSA. The CDR3: CASSFSGPSSYEQYF. As DNA, the CDR3 is TGTGCCAGCAGCTTCAGCGGGCCTAGCTCCTACGAGCAGTACTTC.

The chain combines TRBV6-5 with TRBJ2-7; 8 bases fit TRBD2. The germline V gene has CDR1 MNHEY and CDR2 SVGAGI. V shed 6 bases and J 4 bases; nucleotides not matched to a gene: 11. This CDR3 is 15 amino acids long. This CDR3 is CASSMEAGVAYEQYF. CDR3 nucleotide sequence: TGTGCCAGCAGCATGGAAGCGGGAGTTGCTTACGAGCAGTACTTC.

The rearrangement joins TRBV18 to TRBJ2-1, with 10 bases fitting TRBD2. J gave up 9 bases and V 2 bases, and 7 bases lay outside the gene matches. The CDR3 totals 15 residues. Germline CDR1 is KGHSH and CDR2 is LQKENI. Here the CDR3 DNA reads TGTGCCAGCTCACCAGAGCTAGCGGGAGAGAGTGAGCAGTTCTTC. The encoded protein is CASSPELAGESEQFF.

This rearrangement joins TRBV5-8 to TRBJ2-1; D might be TRBD1 (5 bases). Germline V CDR1 and CDR2: SGHTS, YDEGEE. This CDR3 spans 15 amino acids. V lost 4 bases and J lost 4, with 15 bases in between. CDR3 nucleotides: TGTGCCAGCAGCCCCCTGGACATAATATACAATGAGCAGTTCTTC. This gives the protein CASSPLDIIYNEQFF.

This chain connects TRBV29-1 to TRBJ2-7, with D possibly being TRBD1 (6 bases). The CDR3 has 14 residues. V was pared by 5 bases and J by 6 bases, with 20 bases between. The germline V gene encodes CDR1 SQVTM and CDR2 ANQGSEA. The CDR3 sequence: CSVTTGLENSEQYF. As DNA, the CDR3 is TGCAGCGTTACAACAGGGCTAGAGAATAGCGAGCAGTACTTC.

V and J are TRBV10-3 and TRBJ2-2; TRBD2 matches 9 bases. The ends lost 8 bases at V and 0 bases at J; junction bases unmatched: 4. The germline V gene has CDR1 ENHRY and CDR2 SYGVKD. This CDR3 is 15 amino acids long. The CDR3 coding sequence is TGTGCCATCGGGAGACTAGCGGCGAACACCGGGGAGCTGTTTTTT. Its protein is CAIGRLAANTGELFF.

This rearrangement joins TRBV4-1 to TRBJ2-5; D perhaps matches TRBD2 (5 bases). Germline CDR1 and CDR2: MGHRA and YSYEKL. The CDR3 covers 16 residues. V was cut by 0 bases and J by 9 bases, with 20 bases left in between. The CDR3 DNA reads as TGCGCCAGCAGCCAAGATGGAGGACTCGCCCTTGGGGCCCAGTACTTC. Encoded protein: CASSQDGGLALGAQYF.

The rearrangement joins TRBV7-2 to TRBJ1-2, with D hard to call. The CDR3 runs to 12 residues. Trimming took off 1 base at V and 8 bases at J, with 8 bases between the two ends. The germline gives CDR1 SGHTA, CDR2 FQGNSA. The CDR3: CASSLGQLGYTF. CDR3 sequence (DNA): TGTGCCAGCAGCTTAGGGCAGTTAGGCTACACCTTC.

As DNA, the CDR3 is TGTGCCAGCTCCCCCCTTGTTGGATACGAGCAGTACTTC. As protein: CASSPLVGYEQYF. This rearrangement joins TRBV18 to TRBJ2-7, with D unresolved. V lost 6 bases and J 4 bases, leaving 13 bases between the germline ends. Germline-derived CDR1 and CDR2 are KGHSH and LQKENI. The CDR3 is 13 amino acids.

This clone was picked up one time. This chain connects TRBV5-1 to TRBJ1-1, with D tentatively TRBD1 (5 bases). Between the trimmed V and J ends, which lost 2 bases and 8 bases, there was a span of 13 bases. The CDR3 is made up of 13 amino acids. Germline V CDR1 and CDR2: SGHRS, YFSETQ. CDR3 sequence: CASSFRGDGEAFF. As DNA, the CDR3 is TGCGCCAGCAGCTTTAGGGGAGATGGAGAAGCTTTCTTT.

About this clone: The same CDR3 can be traced to other DNA sequences in this sample. The CDR3 loop reads CASSSTGELFF. In DNA, the CDR3 is TGCGCCAGCAGCTCGACCGGGGAGCTGTTTTTT. J is TRBJ2-2 and V is TRBV5-1; D is undetermined. V was trimmed by 3 bases and J by 5 bases, leaving 2 bases between them. The germline V gene has CDR1 SGHRS and CDR2 YFSETQ. CDR3 length: 11 residues.

The genes are TRBV19 and TRBJ2-7; 9 bases are shared with TRBD1. The germline gives CDR1 LNHDA, CDR2 SQIVND (reference sequence). The length of the CDR3 is 15 residues. The ends lost 3 bases at V and 0 bases at J; junction bases unmatched: 3. The CDR3 DNA sequence: TGTGCCAGTAGTATGGACAGGGGCCACTCCTACGAGCAGTACTTC. It codes for CASSMDRGHSYEQYF.

This rearrangement joins TRBV7-2 to TRBJ2-2, with D perhaps TRBD1 (6 bases). This CDR3 comprises 13 residues. Trimming stripped 3 bases from V and 7 bases from J, with 9 bases between. Germline V gene sequence: CDR1 SGHTA, CDR2 FQGNSA. CDR3 sequence: CASSFQGNGELFF. CDR3 nucleotides: TGTGCCAGCAGCTTTCAGGGGAACGGGGAGCTGTTTTTT.

This clone was counted a single time. The gene calls are TRBV5-6 and TRBJ1-2; TRBD1 aligns across 10 bases. The trim removed 3 bases at V and 8 bases at J, leaving 7 bases unmatched. The CDR3 runs to 14 residues. Per the germline V gene, CDR1 is SGHDT and CDR2 is YYEEEE. CDR3 coding DNA: TGTGCCAGCAGCTCCCCGGACAGGGGGACGGGCTACACCTTC. Residues: CASSSPDRGTGYTF.

This clone was counted a single time. The genes are TRBV11-2 and TRBJ2-3; 7 nucleotides align to TRBD1. V shed 5 bases, J shed 3 bases, and the junction held 8 bases outside the gene matches. This CDR3 is 15 amino acids long. Germline-derived CDR1 and CDR2 are SGHAT and FQNNGV. CDR3 amino acids: CASSAARGYTDTQYF. The DNA for the CDR3 is TGTGCCAGCAGCGCCGCCAGGGGGTATACAGATACGCAGTATTTT.

J is TRBJ2-7 and V is TRBV10-2; D gene unclear. The CDR3 extends over 14 amino acids. V dropped 7 bases and J dropped 1 base, with 14 bases sitting between them. Looked up from germline, CDR1 is WSHSY and CDR2 is SAAADI. The CDR3 region has the DNA TGCGCCAGCACCCCTCGGGCGGTGTCCTACGAGCAGTACTTC. This sequence encodes CASTPRAVSYEQYF.

Worth noting for this clone: The CDR3 end shows no conserved phenylalanine or tryptophan, and so a read error is likely. Because the CDR3's place on the DNA is in doubt, the DNA is left out and the CDR3 is given as listed by TCRdb. J is TRBJ2-7 and V is TRBV5-6; the DNA was not used to check the table's D call, TRBD1. Termini included, the CDR3 measures 11 amino acids. Germline CDR1 SGHDT, CDR2 YYEEEE. The chain's CDR3 is CASSDGQGSPL.

The CDR3 DNA is TGCGCCAGCAGCTTGGTGGGGGTGGATGAAAAACTGTTTTTT. Protein sequence: CASSLVGVDEKLFF. The genes are TRBV5-1 and TRBJ1-4; tentatively, D is TRBD1 (5 bases). Per germline, CDR1 SGHRS and CDR2 YFSETQ. This CDR3 has 14 amino acids. V was clipped by 0 bases and J by 6 bases, with 9 bases between them.

The chain has TRBV18 and TRBJ1-5, with D maybe TRBD1 (5 bases). This CDR3 has 17 residues. Germline CDR1 reads KGHSH; CDR2 reads LQKENI. V was pared by 3 bases and J by 1 base, with 16 bases between. CDR3 region: CASSPQKTKGSNQPQHF. The CDR3 DNA sequence: TGTGCCAGCTCACCTCAAAAAACCAAGGGGAGCAATCAGCCCCAGCATTTT.

V is TRBV2 and J is TRBJ2-3, with 8 nucleotides matching TRBD2. The V and J ends lost 5 bases and 12 bases, in that order; junction bases with no gene match: 4. Germline V gene data show CDR1 as SNHLY and CDR2 as FYNNEI. The CDR3 spans 11 residues. The CDR3 loop reads CASSLLAVQYF. The CDR3 nucleotides are TGTGCCAGCAGTTTACTAGCGGTTCAGTATTTT.

On this clone itself: Other DNA variants within this sample encode the same CDR3. The rearrangement joins TRBV7-3 to TRBJ2-2; 7 nucleotides match TRBD2. Germline loops: CDR1 SGHTA, CDR2 FQGTGA. This CDR3 region has 15 residues. The junction had 1 base not matched to a gene; V was cut back by 2 bases and J by 1 base. The CDR3 coding sequence is TGTGCCAGCAGCTTATCTAGCGGGAACACCGGGGAGCTGTTTTTT. Translating it yields CASSLSSGNTGELFF.

In its sample, this clone was seen once. V is TRBV5-5 and J is TRBJ2-7, with 12 bases identical to TRBD1. This CDR3 contains 15 residues. Germline trimming cut 4 bases from V and 0 bases from J; bases unmatched to any gene: 2. The germline V gene has CDR1 SGHKS and CDR2 YYEKEE (reference sequence). The CDR3 protein is CASSLGQGASYEQYF. The CDR3 coding sequence is TGTGCCAGCAGCCTGGGACAGGGGGCCTCCTACGAGCAGTACTTC.

This clone appeared once. At the DNA level, this CDR3 is encoded by other sequences in the same sample as well. V is TRBV9 and J is TRBJ2-3; D unresolved. Germline CDR1 SGDLS, CDR2 YYNGEE. V was cut by 0 bases and J by 1 base, with 3 bases left in between. CDR3 length: 13 residues. In DNA form, the CDR3 reads TGTGCCAGCAGCGTAGGGCGCACAGATACGCAGTATTTT. This encodes CASSVGRTDTQYF.

This CDR3 reads CASSRPGLQRRSSYNEQFF. CDR3 coding DNA: TGTGCCAGCAGCCGCCCGGGACTGCAAAGACGGAGCTCCTACAATGAGCAGTTCTTC. V is TRBV28 and J is TRBJ2-1; D might be TRBD2 (6 bases). V was clipped by 6 bases and J by 0 bases, with 24 bases between them. The CDR3 has 19 residues. Germline-derived CDR1 and CDR2 are MDHEN and SYDVKM.

The count of this clone is one. Additional DNA sequences in this sample encode the identical CDR3. The chain has TRBV6-5 and TRBJ2-7; no clear D. The CDR3 contains 11 residues. V was pared by 3 bases and J by 3 bases, with 3 bases between. Germline V gives CDR1 MNHEY, CDR2 SVGAGI. CDR3 bases: TGTGCCAGCAGTTATAACTACGAGCAGTACTTC. Its translation: CASSYNYEQYF.